Each of the 25 T cell receptor beta chains below was sequenced from the same sample in a study of blood T cell repertoires in COVID-19. Some clones are missing from TCRdb's copy, which holds only in-frame ones; the method was immunoSEQ multiplex PCR. In the table there are approximately 190,000 clones, around four fifths of which are singletons. The sample consisted of peripheral blood. These receptors were collected from a human donor in a cohort sampled during active COVID-19.

The chain has TRBV15 and TRBJ2-5; 9 bases map to TRBD1. Germline CDR1 LNHNV, CDR2 YYDKDF (reference sequence). The junction had 5 bases not matched to a gene; V was cut back by 6 bases and J by 3 bases. The CDR3 extends over 14 amino acids. The CDR3 loop reads CATSPGQGEETQYF. CDR3 sequence (DNA): TGTGCCACCAGTCCGGGACAGGGCGAAGAGACCCAGTACTTC.

The chain is built from TRBV19 and TRBJ1-1; maybe TRBD1 (5 bases). V was clipped by 0 bases and J by 4 bases, with 24 bases between them. The CDR3 sequence is 19 residues long. Germline values: CDR1 LNHDA, CDR2 SQIVND (reference sequence). The DNA for the CDR3 is TGTGCCAGTAGTATAGACGCGAATATAGGTCAGGGTGGAATCACTGAAGCTTTCTTT. Translation: CASSIDANIGQGGITEAFF.

V gene TRBV3-1 (or the pseudogene TRBV3-2) combines with J gene TRBJ1-3; 8 bases line up with TRBD1. The V gene end was trimmed by 5 bases and the J gene end by 9 bases; junction bases not matched to a gene: 6. Germline V gives CDR1 LGHDT, CDR2 YNNKEL (reference sequence). The CDR3 runs to 13 residues. The CDR3 nucleotides read TGTGCCAGCAGCAGGACAGGGTACTTCACCATATATTTT. The encoded protein is CASSRTGYFTIYF.

This clone has only one observation. The rearrangement links TRBV28 to TRBJ1-1; weak D call: TRBD1 (5 bases). The germline CDR1 and CDR2 sequences are MDHEN and SYDVKM. CDR3 size: 13 residues. V was clipped by 5 bases and J by 1 base, with 8 bases between them. This CDR3 is CASSQTENTEAFF. In DNA, the CDR3 is TGTGCCAGCAGTCAGACAGAGAACACTGAAGCTTTCTTT.

The chain links TRBV19 to TRBJ2-1; D may be TRBD2 (5 bases). This CDR3 is 13 amino acids long. Germline loops: CDR1 LNHDA, CDR2 SQIVND (reference sequence). Trimming pared 3 bases from V and 9 bases from J, leaving 12 bases between. Here the CDR3 DNA reads TGTGCCAGTAGTATTAGCGCTGGGAGTGAGCAGTTCTTC. Its translation is CASSISAGSEQFF.

The CDR3: CASSLLDSYEQYF. CDR3 DNA sequence: TGTGCCAGCAGCTTGCTCGATAGTTACGAGCAGTACTTC. This chain joins TRBV5-5 and TRBJ2-7, with D uncertain. Germline V gene data show CDR1 as SGHKS and CDR2 as YYEKEE (reference sequence). The CDR3 is made up of 13 amino acids. The V gene lost 1 base and the J gene lost 4 bases, with 9 bases spanning the gap. Full variable domain (missing parts from reference TRBV5-5 and TRBJ2-7): DAGVTQSPTHLIKTRGQQVTLRCSPISGHKSVSWYQQVLGQGPQFIFQYYEKEERGRGNFPDRFSARQFPNYSSELNVNALLLGDSALYLCASSLLDSYEQYFGPGTRLTVT.

J is TRBJ2-5 and V is TRBV7-2, with TRBD1 matching over 9 bases. J gave up 4 bases and V 2 bases, and 5 bases lay outside the gene matches. Germline V gives CDR1 SGHTA, CDR2 FQGNSA. This CDR3 contains 15 residues. CDR3 nucleotide sequence: TGTGCCAGCAGCTTAAGCGGGACAGGGCTAGAGACCCAGTACTTC. Protein sequence: CASSLSGTGLETQYF. Based on the CDR3 plus reference TRBV7-2 and TRBJ2-5, the full variable domain is GAGVSQSPSNKVTEKGKDVELRCDPISGHTALYWYRQSLGQGLEFLIYFQGNSAPDKSGLPSDRFSAERTGGSVSTLTIQRTQQEDSAVYLCASSLSGTGLETQYFGPGTRLLVL.

The V gene is TRBV10-3, the J gene TRBJ1-2; maybe TRBD1 (6 bases). Trimming left V 7 bases short and J 7 bases short, with 16 bases between. This CDR3 contains 13 residues. Germline lookup yields CDR1 ENHRY and CDR2 SYGVKD. The CDR3 DNA sequence: TGTGCCATCAACTTAGACAGGTCGGGTGGCTACACCTTC. As protein: CAINLDRSGGYTF.

V usage is TRBV12-3 or TRBV12-4 and J usage is TRBJ1-2, with a tentative D call TRBD1 (6 bases). V was trimmed by 2 bases and J by 8 bases, leaving 12 bases between them. There are 13 residues in the CDR3. The CDR3 bases are TGTGCCAGCAGTTTAATGGGGGCTGCGGGCTACACCTTC. Translated, it gives CASSLMGAAGYTF.

The chain recombines TRBV6-2 or TRBV6-3 with TRBJ1-1; D is undetermined. V gave up 2 bases and J gave up 5 bases, with 6 bases separating them. The germline CDR1 and CDR2 sequences are MNHEY and SVGEGT. The CDR3 extends over 12 amino acids. The CDR3 protein is CASSYGGTEAFF. The CDR3 bases are TGTGCCAGCAGTTACGGCGGAACTGAAGCTTTCTTT.

This sequence joins TRBV2 and TRBJ2-5, with 7 bases matching TRBD1. From germline, CDR1 is SNHLY and CDR2 FYNNEI. The CDR3 consists of 12 residues. Trimming at V came to 7 bases and at J to 5 bases, leaving 4 bases not matched to a gene. The CDR3 DNA sequence: TGTGCCAGCAACAGGGGATTGGAGACCCAGTACTTC. It specifies CASNRGLETQYF. The whole variable domain, remainder taken from reference TRBV2 and TRBJ2-5, is EPEVTQTPSHQVTQMGQEVILRCVPISNHLYFYWYRQILGQKVEFLVSFYNNEISEKSEIFDDQFSVERPDGSNFTLKIRSTKLEDSAMYFCASNRGLETQYFGPGTRLLVL.

The count of this clone is one. V and J are TRBV30 and TRBJ1-5, with D possibly TRBD1 on 5 matching bases. Germline CDR1 and CDR2: GTSNPN and SVGIG (reference sequence). Trimming took off 4 bases at V and 0 bases at J, with 16 bases between the two ends. The CDR3 has 16 residues. The CDR3: CAWKMGGSNSNQPQHF. CDR3 coding DNA: TGTGCCTGGAAAATGGGGGGTTCTAATAGCAATCAGCCCCAGCATTTT.

CDR3 DNA sequence: TGTGGGGGGCGTAACTCTGGAAACACCATATATTTT. Its protein is CGGRNSGNTIYF. V usage is TRBV7-9 and J usage is TRBJ1-3, with D tentatively TRBD1 (6 bases). CDR3 length: 12 residues. Germline CDR1 and CDR2: SEHNR and FQNEAQ (reference sequence).

Only one count was recorded for this clone. The chain combines TRBV7-9 with TRBJ2-1, with 9 nucleotides matching TRBD2. J lost 8 bases, V lost 6 bases, and 14 bases had no gene match. The CDR3 sequence is 16 residues long. The germline V gene has CDR1 SEHNR and CDR2 FQNEAQ (reference sequence). DNA of the CDR3: TGTGCCAGCAGGACCCTGGGCGGGAGGGCCGCGTATGAGCAGTTCTTC. Amino acids: CASRTLGGRAAYEQFF.

In the case of this clone: One end of the junction fails to match germline, which may point to a read error. The chain links TRBV4-1 to TRBJ2-7; 8 positions match TRBD2. The germline V gene has CDR1 MGHRA and CDR2 YSYEKL. CDR3 length: 17 amino acids. The chain's CDR3 is CASSQTLAVNDIYGQYF. In DNA form, the CDR3 reads TGCGCCAGCAGCCAAACACTAGCGGTAAACGATATCTACGGGCAGTACTTC.

The chain couples TRBV4-2 to TRBJ1-3, with D hard to call. Germline CDR1 reads LGHNA; CDR2 reads YNFKEQ. V dropped 0 bases and J dropped 0 bases, with 9 bases sitting between them. The CDR3 is made up of 16 amino acids. CDR3: CASSQEVAGSGNTIYF. The CDR3 DNA is TGTGCCAGCAGCCAAGAGGTGGCAGGCTCTGGAAACACCATATATTTT.

This rearrangement joins TRBV7-2 to TRBJ2-2; possible D gene TRBD2, 6 bases. V was cut by 2 bases and J by 3 bases, with 10 bases left in between. The germline gives CDR1 SGHTA, CDR2 FQGNSA. This CDR3 spans 15 amino acids. CDR3 in amino acids: CASSLKSGDTGELFF. In nucleotides, the CDR3 is TGTGCCAGCAGCTTAAAGTCGGGGGACACCGGGGAGCTGTTTTTT. The entire variable domain, with the rest obtained from reference TRBV7-2 and TRBJ2-2, is as follows: GAGVSQSPSNKVTEKGKDVELRCDPISGHTALYWYRQSLGQGLEFLIYFQGNSAPDKSGLPSDRFSAERTGGSVSTLTIQRTQQEDSAVYLCASSLKSGDTGELFFGEGSRLTVL.

V usage is TRBV5-1 and J usage is TRBJ2-1, with 13 bases that match TRBD2. Trimming at V came to 2 bases and at J to 7 bases, leaving 9 bases not matched to a gene. The CDR3 contains 17 residues. Germline values: CDR1 SGHRS, CDR2 YFSETQ. DNA of the CDR3: TGCGCCAGCAGCTTCGGAGGGGGACTAGCGGGAACTAATGAGCAGTTCTTC. Protein: CASSFGGGLAGTNEQFF.

This rearrangement joins TRBV5-1 to TRBJ2-1, with 10 bases lining up with TRBD2. Germline V gene lookup returns CDR1 SGHRS and CDR2 YFSETQ. The trim removed 2 bases at V and 5 bases at J, leaving 4 bases unmatched. The CDR3 is 15 amino acids. CDR3 sequence: CASSFSGGPDNEQFF. The CDR3 nucleotides read TGCGCCAGCAGCTTTAGCGGGGGGCCAGACAATGAGCAGTTCTTC.

The chain has TRBV7-8 and TRBJ2-3; D remains unclear. V was trimmed by 2 bases and J by 0 bases, leaving 6 bases between them. The CDR3 has 14 residues. The germline V gene has CDR1 SGHVS and CDR2 FQNEAQ. The CDR3 nucleotides read TGTGCCAGCAGCTTATCGACTAGCACAGATACGCAGTATTTT. It specifies CASSLSTSTDTQYF.

The chain employs TRBV7-2 and TRBJ2-2; 8 bases line up with TRBD1. Germline CDR1 reads SGHTA; CDR2 reads FQGNSA. The CDR3 contains 13 residues. The J segment lost 7 bases and the V segment lost 4 bases, leaving 2 bases of the junction unmatched. The CDR3 loop reads CASSSTGVGELFF. As DNA, the CDR3 is TGTGCCAGCAGCTCGACAGGGGTCGGGGAGCTGTTTTTT.

The genes are TRBV5-5 and TRBJ2-2; D possibly corresponds to TRBD1 (6 bases). Trimming left V 4 bases short and J 3 bases short, with 13 bases between. The CDR3 spans 15 residues. In germline, CDR1 is SGHKS, CDR2 YYEKEE (reference sequence). Written as DNA, the CDR3 is TGTGCCAGCAGCAAGGACAGTTCTTACACCGGGGAGCTGTTTTTT. Amino acids: CASSKDSSYTGELFF.

V gene TRBV27 combines with J gene TRBJ1-5; D perhaps matches TRBD1 (6 bases). This CDR3 spans 15 amino acids. Germline V gene lookup returns CDR1 MNHEY and CDR2 SMNVEV (reference sequence). V was trimmed by 3 bases and J by 5 bases, leaving 14 bases between them. CDR3 coding DNA: TGTGCCAGCAGTTTGTTACAGGGTTCGGATCAGCCCCAGCATTTT. This encodes CASSLLQGSDQPQHF.

The rearrangement uses TRBV9 and TRBJ2-5; 10 bases are shared with TRBD1. Unmatched junction bases numbered 5, after V lost 0 bases and J lost 6 bases. This CDR3 contains 15 residues. Looked up from germline, CDR1 is SGDLS and CDR2 is YYNGEE. The DNA for the CDR3 is TGTGCCAGCAGCGTAGAGACAGGGGGCTCCCAGACCCAGTACTTC. Its translation: CASSVETGGSQTQYF.

The chain combines TRBV7-9 with TRBJ2-3, with D perhaps TRBD2 (5 bases). The CDR3 is 14 amino acids. Germline assignment: CDR1 SEHNR and CDR2 FQNEAQ (reference sequence). Trimming stripped 4 bases from V and 2 bases from J, with 10 bases between. CDR3 bases: TGTGCCAGCAGCTCCGAGGGATCCACAGATACGCAGTATTTT. Translating it yields CASSSEGSTDTQYF.